The rows below give T cell receptor beta chains drawn from one sample of a study of blood T cell repertoires in COVID-19. The assay was immunoSEQ multiplex PCR, and TCRdb's table has in-frame clones only and misses some. The data contain more than 250,000 clones, approximately 90% of them seen just once; the ten biggest clones take up about 6%. The sample consisted of PBMCs or T cells enriched from blood (not recorded which). These receptors were collected from a woman in her 30s who had recovered from COVID-19. The CDR3 runs from the conserved cysteine through the conserved F or W. Fields, in order: CDR3 protein, CDR3 DNA, D gene, J gene, clone size, V gene. A D gene is named only where the DNA matches it firmly. Size is omitted from some rows. Given values are once, few, many or a class for expanded clones.

CASSPAGQGGQETQYF TGTGCCAGCAGCCCGGCGGGACAGGGGGGTCAAGAGACCCAGTACTTC TRBD1 TRBJ2-5 - TRBV5-4
CASSFPFSYEQYF TGTGCCAGCAGCTTCCCTTTCTCCTACGAGCAGTACTTC - TRBJ2-7 - TRBV7-2
CASTKLGQGQETQYF TGTGCCAGTACCAAACTCGGACAGGGCCAAGAGACCCAGTACTTC TRBD1 TRBJ2-5 - TRBV19
CSASVTSSGNTIYF TGCAGTGCTAGTGTCACCAGCTCTGGAAACACCATATATTTT - TRBJ1-3 - TRBV20-1
CASSQGLAGGQETQYF TGTGCCAGCAGCCAGGGACTAGCGGGGGGCCAAGAGACCCAGTACTTC TRBD2 TRBJ2-5 - TRBV5-4
CASSSDRGNQPQHF TGTGCCAGCAGCTCTGACAGAGGCAATCAGCCCCAGCATTTT - TRBJ1-5 - TRBV7-2
CASSYSGQKYNEQFF TGTGCCAGCAGTTACTCGGGGCAGAAATACAATGAGCAGTTCTTC - TRBJ2-1 - TRBV6-5
CASNHRGQPQHF TGTGCCAGCAACCACAGGGGCCAGCCCCAGCATTTT TRBD1 TRBJ1-5 once TRBV2
CASSDTSGGADTQYF TGTGCCAGCAGTGATACTAGCGGGGGGGCAGATACGCAGTATTTT TRBD2 TRBJ2-3 - TRBV6-4
CAWSSSDTEAFF TGTGCCTGGAGTAGCAGCGACACTGAAGCTTTCTTT - TRBJ1-1 - TRBV30
CASRPEEAYEQYF TGTGCCAGCCGACCCGAAGAGGCCTACGAGCAGTACTTC - TRBJ2-7 - TRBV25-1
CASSQWTGGGDAEAFF TGTGCCAGCAGCCAGTGGACAGGGGGCGGAGACGCTGAAGCTTTCTTT TRBD1 TRBJ1-1 - TRBV4-2
CASSPPSAGNTEAFF TGTGCCAGCAGTCCCCCCTCCGCGGGGAACACTGAAGCTTTCTTT - TRBJ1-1 - TRBV6-2/TRBV6-3
CASSPPGLVTEAFF TGTGCCAGCAGCCCCCCAGGACTTGTCACTGAAGCTTTCTTT - TRBJ1-1 - TRBV5-4
CASSLLAGGTYEQYF TGCGCCAGCAGCCTACTAGCGGGGGGAACCTACGAGCAGTACTTC TRBD2 TRBJ2-7 - TRBV4-3
CAVRARAGVGEKLFF TGTGCCGTCCGAGCTCGGGCCGGGGTTGGTGAAAAACTGTTTTTT - TRBJ1-4 - TRBV19
CATSRALRGGRTYNEQFF TGTGCCACCAGCAGAGCCTTGAGGGGGGGCCGCACCTACAATGAGCAGTTCTTC - TRBJ2-1 - TRBV15
CASSPTDRQPLSGNTIYF TGTGCCAGCAGCCCAACCGACAGACAGCCCCTCTCTGGAAACACCATATATTTT - TRBJ1-3 few TRBV7-9
CASTQQGTSGGETQYF TGTGCCAGCACCCAACAGGGGACTAGCGGGGGGGAGACCCAGTACTTC TRBD2 TRBJ2-5 - TRBV7-8
CASSLTGGNEQFF TGTGCCAGCAGTTTAACAGGGGGCAATGAGCAGTTCTTC TRBD1 TRBJ2-1 - TRBV12-3/TRBV12-4
CASSQDLTPNTEAFF TGTGCCAGCAGCCAAGACCTGACACCGAACACTGAAGCTTTCTTT - TRBJ1-1 - TRBV14
CASSLTGGFKTQYF TGTGCCAGCAGCTTGACAGGGGGCTTTAAGACCCAGTACTTC TRBD1 TRBJ2-5 - TRBV7-8
CASSLPGQGADTQYF TGTGCCAGCAGCTTACCGGGACAGGGTGCAGATACGCAGTATTTT TRBD1 TRBJ2-3 - TRBV7-8
CASRNGGNYGYTF TGTGCCAGCAGAAACGGGGGGAACTATGGCTACACCTTC - TRBJ1-2 - TRBV6-5
CASSVYITGGALNTEAFF TGTGCCAGCTCAGTTTATATAACAGGGGGCGCTTTGAACACTGAAGCTTTCTTT TRBD1 TRBJ1-1 - TRBV18
CASSPGTGGQETQYF TGTGCCAGCAGCCCTGGGACAGGGGGTCAAGAGACCCAGTACTTC TRBD1 TRBJ2-5 - TRBV6-2/TRBV6-3
CASSQQGGAAEAFF TGTGCCAGCAGTCAACAGGGTGGGGCGGCTGAAGCTTTCTTT - TRBJ1-1 - TRBV6-5
CASSQDFSKQGNYGYTF TGTGCCAGCAGCCAAGATTTCTCAAAACAGGGTAACTATGGCTACACCTTC - TRBJ1-2 - TRBV3-1/TRBV3-2
CAISELDRGPYGYTF TGTGCCATCAGTGAGTTAGACAGGGGGCCCTATGGCTACACCTTC TRBD1 TRBJ1-2 - TRBV10-3
CASSLGTGSGANVLTF TGTGCCAGCAGCTTAGGAACCGGCTCTGGGGCCAACGTCCTGACTTTC - TRBJ2-6 - TRBV7-2
CASIDRLAGVSYEQYF TGTGCCAGCATCGACCGACTAGCGGGGGTCTCCTACGAGCAGTACTTC TRBD2 TRBJ2-7 - TRBV9
CASSEGQGPLPLHF TGTGCCAGCAGTGAGGGACAGGGGCCCCTGCCCCTCCACTTT TRBD1 TRBJ1-6 - TRBV6-1
CATSRLARGAANYGYTF TGTGCCACCAGCAGACTCGCGCGGGGGGCTGCTAACTATGGCTACACCTTC - TRBJ1-2 - TRBV15
CASSDGGGGADTQYF TGTGCCAGCAGTGACGGAGGCGGGGGGGCAGATACGCAGTATTTT TRBD2 TRBJ2-3 - TRBV6-1
CASSRTRTVNTEAFF TGTGCCAGTAGTAGAACCCGGACAGTGAACACTGAAGCTTTCTTT - TRBJ1-1 - TRBV19
CASARGSDEKLFF TGTGCCAGCGCACGCGGGTCGGATGAAAAACTGTTTTTT - TRBJ1-4 - TRBV3-1/TRBV3-2
CASSPQGDTGELFF TGTGCCAGCAGCCCCCAGGGGGACACCGGGGAGCTGTTTTTT TRBD1 TRBJ2-2 - TRBV7-3
CAWSRDVGYTF TGTGCCTGGAGCCGGGATGTTGGCTACACCTTC - TRBJ1-2 - TRBV30
CASSSGTPGNYGYTF TGCGCCAGCAGCTCCGGGACTCCTGGCAACTATGGCTACACCTTC - TRBJ1-2 - TRBV5-1
CASSVGHANEKLFF TGTGCCAGCAGCGTCGGACATGCTAATGAAAAACTGTTTTTT - TRBJ1-4 - TRBV9
CASTQRDRGGEQYF TGTGCCAGCACACAGAGGGACAGGGGGGGAGAGCAGTACTTC TRBD1 TRBJ2-7 - TRBV6-5